The 28 T cell receptor beta chains below all came from one sample that was sequenced in a study of T cell responses to AZD1222 COVID-19 vaccine. Profiling relied on immunoSEQ multiplex PCR, and the TCRdb table lists in-frame clones only, not all of them. The sample has about 110,000 clones, around 81% seen once. The sequencing used peripheral blood, collected on day 0 of AZD1222 vaccination. These receptors came from an adult in good health.

J is TRBJ2-7 and V is TRBV28; maybe TRBD1 (6 bases). The CDR3 consists of 15 residues. Germline lookup yields CDR1 MDHEN and CDR2 SYDVKM. The V gene lost 6 bases and the J gene lost 2 bases, with 17 bases spanning the gap. As DNA, the CDR3 is TGTGCCAGCAGCTTGACCCCACAGGGAACCTACGAGCAGTACTTC. Translating gives CASSLTPQGTYEQYF. Based on the CDR3 plus reference TRBV28 and TRBJ2-7, the full variable domain is DVKVTQSSRYLVKRTGEKVFLECVQDMDHENMFWYRQDPGLGLRLIYFSYDVKMKEKGDIPEGYSVSREKKERFSLILESASTNQTSMYLCASSLTPQGTYEQYFGPGTRLTVT.

The J gene is TRBJ2-7, the V gene TRBV21-1; TRBD1 is taken as the D call from the table, unchecked against the DNA. TRBV21-1 is designated a pseudogene. There are 12 residues in the CDR3. Here the CDR3 reads CASLQQGYEQYF. DNA of the CDR3: TGTGCCAGCTTACAACAGGGCTACGAGCAGTACTTC.

The chain joins TRBV5-4 to TRBJ2-7, with 9 bases aligning to TRBD1. CDR1 and CDR2 from the germline V gene are SGHNT and YYREEE (reference sequence). This CDR3 spans 14 amino acids. V shed 4 bases and J 4 bases; nucleotides not matched to a gene: 6. The CDR3 protein is CASSLPGQGYEQYF. The CDR3 DNA follows: TGTGCCAGCAGCCTACCGGGACAGGGTTACGAGCAGTACTTC.

The chain combines TRBV30 with TRBJ1-3; tentatively, D is TRBD1 (5 bases). CDR1 GTSNPN and CDR2 SVGIG come from the germline V gene (reference sequence). The CDR3 spans 14 residues. V was pared by 3 bases and J by 0 bases, with 9 bases between. The CDR3 region is CAWSQGSSGNTIYF. For the CDR3, the DNA is TGTGCCTGGAGCCAGGGAAGCTCTGGAAACACCATATATTTT. The full variable domain, in which reference TRBV30 and TRBJ1-3 provide the parts outside the CDR3, is SQTIHQWPATLVQPVGSPLSLECTVEGTSNPNLYWYRQAAGRGLQLLFYSVGIGQISSEVPQNLSASRPQDRQFILSSKKLLLSDSGFYLCAWSQGSSGNTIYFGEGSWLTVV.

The rearrangement links TRBV5-5 to TRBJ1-4; no reliable D call. The CDR3 length is 15 residues. Trimming pared 4 bases from V and 8 bases from J, leaving 18 bases between. Germline assignment: CDR1 SGHKS and CDR2 YYEKEE (reference sequence). The CDR3: CASSGFTVLGEKLFF. CDR3 DNA sequence: TGTGCCAGCAGCGGCTTTACTGTTTTGGGGGAAAAACTGTTTTTT.

This clone was recorded once. The genes are TRBV12-3 or TRBV12-4 and TRBJ1-2; 7 bases are shared with TRBD1. The CDR3 extends over 13 amino acids. The trim removed 6 bases at V and 4 bases at J, leaving 5 bases unmatched. The CDR3: CASSPDRTYGYTF. The CDR3 DNA is TGTGCCAGCAGCCCGGACAGGACCTATGGCTACACCTTC.

The CDR3, as DNA: TGTGCCAGCGGGCCGGGGGGGGCAACTAATGAAAAACTGTTTTTT. Its translation: CASGPGGATNEKLFF. V and J are TRBV28 and TRBJ1-4; a weak D match, TRBD1 (5 bases). There are 15 residues in the CDR3. With 8 bases removed from V and 0 bases from J, the gap between germline ends came to 13 bases. Germline CDR1 and CDR2: MDHEN and SYDVKM.

This chain uses TRBV7-2 with TRBJ2-3, with 15 bases aligning to TRBD2. The ends lost 3 bases at V and 2 bases at J; junction bases unmatched: 6. Germline V lookup: CDR1 SGHTA, CDR2 FQGNSA. This CDR3 contains 18 residues. The CDR3 coding sequence is TGTGCCAGCAGCTTCGGACTAGCGGGAGGGCCCAACACAGATACGCAGTATTTT. Protein sequence: CASSFGLAGGPNTDTQYF. Variable domain in full (rest from reference TRBV7-2 and TRBJ2-3): GAGVSQSPSNKVTEKGKDVELRCDPISGHTALYWYRQSLGQGLEFLIYFQGNSAPDKSGLPSDRFSAERTGGSVSTLTIQRTQQEDSAVYLCASSFGLAGGPNTDTQYFGPGTRLTVL.

This clone was seen more than once but under ten times. V usage is TRBV6-5 and J usage is TRBJ1-2; tentative D call: TRBD1 (5 bases). The V gene lost 5 bases and the J gene lost 3 bases, with 16 bases spanning the gap. Germline loops: CDR1 MNHEY, CDR2 SVGAGI. This CDR3 has 15 amino acids. The CDR3 region is CASSTRDPLDYGYTF. The CDR3 DNA follows: TGTGCCAGCAGTACCCGGGACCCTCTCGACTATGGCTACACCTTC.

The chain carries TRBV6-6 and TRBJ2-1; D unresolved. This CDR3 contains 15 residues. CDR1 and CDR2 (germline): MNHNY, SVGAGI (reference sequence). V lost 7 bases and J lost 3, with 16 bases in between. CDR3 bases: TGTGCCAGCAAAGGAACGGCGGTTGGCTACAATGAGCAGTTCTTC. Translating gives CASKGTAVGYNEQFF.

This clone was detected once. The rearrangement links TRBV11-3 to TRBJ2-5, with D unresolved. Germline values: CDR1 SGHNT, CDR2 YENEEA. V was trimmed by 4 bases and J by 2 bases, leaving 11 bases between them. This CDR3 is built from 14 residues. The CDR3 region is CASSSMDGQETQYF. The CDR3 coding sequence is TGTGCCAGCAGCTCGATGGACGGACAAGAGACCCAGTACTTC.

The gene calls are TRBV7-8 and TRBJ1-1, with D unresolved. Germline V CDR1 and CDR2: SGHVS, FQNEAQ. The CDR3 extends over 13 amino acids. Trimming left V 1 base short and J 8 bases short, with 11 bases between. Here the CDR3 reads CASSLGTLREAFF. CDR3 sequence (DNA): TGTGCCAGCAGCTTAGGTACACTCAGGGAAGCTTTCTTT.

The rearrangement uses TRBV18 and TRBJ2-3; unclear D gene. Germline CDR1 is KGHSH and CDR2 is LQKENI. Trimming shortened V by 3 bases and J by 11 bases, and 18 bases separated the two germline ends. This CDR3 has 14 amino acids. CDR3 sequence (DNA): TGTGCCAGCTCACCCACCACCCCGGATGGTAGGCAGTATTTT. This codes for CASSPTTPDGRQYF.

The gene calls are TRBV7-9 and TRBJ1-1; the D is unclear. V was pared by 8 bases and J by 4 bases, with 14 bases between. The CDR3 runs 13 residues. CDR1 is SEHNR, CDR2 FQNEAQ, per germline (reference sequence). The chain's CDR3 is CASRGNPGTEAFF. CDR3 DNA: TGTGCCAGCCGGGGAAACCCGGGCACTGAAGCTTTCTTT.

This clone was seen a handful of times. The V gene is TRBV6-6, the J gene TRBJ2-3; 9 positions agree with TRBD2. In germline, CDR1 is MNHNY, CDR2 SVGAGI (reference sequence). V was clipped by 6 bases and J by 4 bases; unmatched bases: 8. The CDR3 is made up of 15 amino acids. In DNA form, the CDR3 reads TGTGCCAGCAGCGATCAGCGGGAGGTCTCAGATACGCAGTATTTT. As protein: CASSDQREVSDTQYF.

This chain's CDR3 is CASSASGSLAGELFF. The CDR3 nucleotides are TGTGCCAGCAGCGCGAGCGGGAGTTTAGCCGGGGAGCTGTTTTTT. This chain links TRBV9 with TRBJ2-2; 8 bases agree with TRBD2. CDR1 and CDR2 (germline): SGDLS, YYNGEE. The CDR3 contains 15 residues. Germline trimming cut 3 bases from V and 6 bases from J; bases unmatched to any gene: 7.

The CDR3 DNA sequence: TGTGCCAGCAGTCAGTATACCGGGACAGGGAATGGCTACACCTTC. Residues: CASSQYTGTGNGYTF. The rearrangement joins TRBV28 to TRBJ1-2, with 9 bases lining up with TRBD1. The length of the CDR3 is 15 residues. The germline gives CDR1 MDHEN, CDR2 SYDVKM. Trimming cost V 5 bases and J 6 bases; bases outside gene matches: 10.

The chain combines TRBV5-1 with TRBJ2-1, with 7 positions matching TRBD1. The V and J ends lost 4 bases and 2 bases, in that order; junction bases with no gene match: 6. The CDR3 runs to 15 residues. Germline CDR1 SGHRS, CDR2 YFSETQ. The CDR3 DNA reads as TGCGCCAGCAGCCCTACGACAGGGACCTACAATGAGCAGTTCTTC. It encodes CASSPTTGTYNEQFF.

The V and J genes are TRBV5-6 and TRBJ2-7; 9 nucleotides align to TRBD1. Germline CDR1 SGHDT, CDR2 YYEEEE. Losses at the gene ends were 4 bases for V and 8 bases for J; bases not matched to a gene: 10. The CDR3 extends over 14 amino acids. CDR3 protein: CASSGGGQGIKQYF. CDR3 nucleotides: TGTGCCAGCAGCGGCGGGGGACAGGGAATAAAGCAGTACTTC. Together with reference TRBV5-6 and TRBJ2-7, the CDR3 gives the full variable domain: DAGVTQSPTHLIKTRGQQVTLRCSPKSGHDTVSWYQQALGQGPQFIFQYYEEEERQRGNFPDRFSGHQFPNYSSELNVNALLLGDSALYLCASSGGGQGIKQYFGPGTRLTVT.

The table lists this clone with a count of one. The rearrangement joins TRBV9 to TRBJ1-4; D remains unclear. Germline V gives CDR1 SGDLS, CDR2 YYNGEE. Trimming cost V 0 bases and J 3 bases, with 9 bases left between them. The CDR3 extends over 15 amino acids. This chain's CDR3 is CASSVGLGANEKLFF. As DNA, the CDR3 is TGTGCCAGCAGCGTAGGTCTCGGAGCTAATGAAAAACTGTTTTTT.

This rearrangement joins TRBV3-1 (or the pseudogene TRBV3-2) to TRBJ2-7; D ambiguous. With 5 bases removed from V and 7 bases from J, the gap between germline ends came to 15 bases. CDR3 length equals 13 residues. Germline-derived CDR1 and CDR2 are LGHDT and YNNKEL (reference sequence). CDR3 loop: CASSVRMGWEQYF. The CDR3 nucleotides read TGTGCCAGCAGCGTTCGGATGGGGTGGGAGCAGTACTTC.

The genes are TRBV4-3 and TRBJ2-3; D possibly corresponds to TRBD2 (5 bases). Trimming took off 1 base at V and 11 bases at J, with 19 bases between the two ends. The CDR3 is made up of 15 amino acids. Germline CDR1 LGHNA, CDR2 YSLEER. This CDR3 reads CASSQVRGTIRMQYF. CDR3 DNA: TGCGCCAGCAGCCAAGTCCGGGGTACAATTAGGATGCAGTATTTT.

This clone was picked up a small number of times. The chain uses TRBV3-1 (or the pseudogene TRBV3-2) and TRBJ2-7; unclear D gene. Germline V CDR1 and CDR2: LGHDT, YNNKEL (reference sequence). This CDR3 is 12 amino acids long. V dropped 0 bases and J dropped 6 bases, with 6 bases sitting between them. The CDR3 reads CASSQDVREQYF. DNA of the CDR3: TGTGCCAGCAGCCAAGATGTGCGCGAGCAGTACTTC.

This clone was recorded once. V is TRBV10-3 and J is TRBJ2-3; the D gene is possibly TRBD2 (6 bases). The CDR3 length is 15 residues. V was pared by 3 bases and J by 3 bases, with 13 bases between. In germline, CDR1 is ENHRY, CDR2 SYGVKD. CDR3 DNA: TGTGCCATCAGTGAACGACCGGGAGAGACAGATACGCAGTATTTT. It specifies CAISERPGETDTQYF.

V and J are TRBV2 and TRBJ2-3; no reliable D call. Germline V lookup: CDR1 SNHLY, CDR2 FYNNEI. V was cut by 6 bases and J by 2 bases, with 12 bases left in between. The CDR3 sequence is 14 residues long. The CDR3 here is CASSALELTDTQYF. The CDR3 coding sequence is TGTGCCAGCAGCGCCCTGGAACTCACAGATACGCAGTATTTT.

The DNA for the CDR3 is TGTGCCAGCAGTACCCCCGACAGGGCTAAGCAGTACTTC. Its protein product is CASSTPDRAKQYF. J is TRBJ2-7 and V is TRBV28; 7 bases line up with TRBD1. The length of the CDR3 is 13 residues. CDR1 MDHEN and CDR2 SYDVKM come from the germline V gene. V lost 5 bases, J lost 8 bases, and 9 bases stayed unmatched.

The chain is built from TRBV7-9 and TRBJ1-2; D is perhaps TRBD1 (6 bases). This CDR3 spans 15 amino acids. Trimming removed 5 bases from V and 3 bases from J, with 16 bases in between. Germline V gene lookup returns CDR1 SEHNR and CDR2 FQNEAQ (reference sequence). This chain's CDR3 is CASSTLSGVYYGYTF. CDR3 coding DNA: TGTGCCAGCAGCACCCTCTCAGGGGTGTACTATGGCTACACCTTC.

Comment on this clone: Other DNA variants within this sample encode the same CDR3. CDR3 protein: CAWSVRDNQPQHF. For the CDR3, the DNA is TGTGCCTGGAGTGTGAGGGACAATCAGCCCCAGCATTTT. This chain uses TRBV30 with TRBJ1-5; D unclear. Germline V lookup: CDR1 GTSNPN, CDR2 SVGIG (reference sequence). The CDR3 loop spans 13 amino acids. V was cut by 0 bases and J by 3 bases, with 6 bases left in between.